This passage covers 7 T cell receptor beta chains from one sample sequenced in a study of identical twins. TCRdb re-analysed the 5' RACE reads in MiXCR, keeping a single row per CDR3 protein. The table includes about 430,000 distinct CDR3 sequences, about a fifth detected once. The sequencing input was naive T cells sorted from blood. The receptors were gathered from a middle-aged man in good health.

This clonotype occurred a few times. The genes are TRBV11-2 and TRBJ2-3; 7 bases match TRBD2. The V segment lost 8 bases and the J segment 3 bases; nucleotides outside the gene matches: 5. The CDR3 totals 13 residues. Germline CDR1 is SGHAT and CDR2 is FQNNGV. The CDR3 protein is CASAWGGTDTQYF. The CDR3, as DNA: TGTGCCAGCGCCTGGGGGGGTACAGATACGCAGTATTTT. The whole variable domain, filled in from reference TRBV11-2 and TRBJ2-3, reads EAGVAQSPRYKIIEKRQSVAFWCNPISGHATLYWYQQILGQGPKLLIQFQNNGVVDDSQLPKDRFSAERLKGVDSTLKIQPAKLEDSAVYLCASAWGGTDTQYFGPGTRLTVL.

The rearrangement uses TRBV20-1 and TRBJ1-3, with D possibly matching TRBD1 (5 bases). V lost 3 bases, J lost 2 bases, and 8 bases lay in between. This CDR3 has 13 residues. Germline V lookup: CDR1 DFQATT, CDR2 SNEGSKA (reference sequence). CDR3 loop: CSASRGAGNTIYF. The CDR3, as DNA: TGCAGTGCTAGTCGGGGGGCTGGAAACACCATATATTTT.

The V gene is TRBV20-1, the J gene TRBJ2-1; D is perhaps TRBD2 (5 bases). Germline loops: CDR1 DFQATT, CDR2 SNEGSKA (reference sequence). V lost 2 bases and J lost 7, with 24 bases in between. The CDR3 is made up of 17 amino acids. CDR3 sequence reads: CSARPSPGRDYRNEQFF. In DNA form, the CDR3 reads TGCAGTGCTAGACCCTCACCCGGGCGAGACTATAGGAATGAGCAGTTCTTC.

This clonotype was seen many times. V and J are TRBV20-1 and TRBJ2-7, with TRBD2 identical over 11 bases. J lost 7 bases, V lost 3 bases, and 11 bases had no gene match. Germline V gives CDR1 DFQATT, CDR2 SNEGSKA (reference sequence). The length of the CDR3 is 15 residues. The chain's CDR3 is CSASLTSGSSGEQYF. Written as DNA, the CDR3 is TGCAGTGCTAGTTTAACTAGCGGGAGTTCGGGTGAGCAGTACTTC.

The chain combines TRBV12-3 or TRBV12-4 with TRBJ2-5, with 12 bases aligning to TRBD1. Unmatched junction bases numbered 11, after V lost 6 bases and J lost 3 bases. CDR3 length: 17 residues. As DNA, the CDR3 is TGTGCCAGCAGCCTCGGGGGGACAGGGGGCGCGAAAGAGACCCAGTACTTC. Protein product: CASSLGGTGGAKETQYF.

This sequence joins TRBV7-6 and TRBJ2-7; D may correspond to TRBD1 or TRBD2 (5 bases each). Germline CDR1 and CDR2: SGHVS and FNYEAQ. Trimming pared 4 bases from V and 7 bases from J, leaving 23 bases between. CDR3 length equals 16 residues. The CDR3 loop reads CASSSTPAQEAGEQYF. CDR3 in DNA: TGTGCCAGCAGCTCAACCCCGGCGCAGGAGGCAGGGGAGCAGTACTTC.

There are many counts of this clonotype. The chain has TRBV7-9 and TRBJ1-2; D gene ambiguous. The CDR3 sequence is 13 residues long. The germline V gene has CDR1 SEHNR and CDR2 FQNEAQ (reference sequence). With 5 bases removed from V and 4 bases from J, the gap between germline ends came to 11 bases. CDR3 DNA sequence: TGTGCCAGCAGCCAGACAAATGGCTATGGCTACACCTTC. Translated: CASSQTNGYGYTF. Based on the CDR3 plus reference TRBV7-9 and TRBJ1-2, the full variable domain is DTGVSQNPRHKITKRGQNVTFRCDPISEHNRLYWYRQTLGQGPEFLTYFQNEAQLEKSRLLSDRFSAERPKGSFSTLEIQRTEQGDSAMYLCASSQTNGYGYTFGSGTRLTVV.